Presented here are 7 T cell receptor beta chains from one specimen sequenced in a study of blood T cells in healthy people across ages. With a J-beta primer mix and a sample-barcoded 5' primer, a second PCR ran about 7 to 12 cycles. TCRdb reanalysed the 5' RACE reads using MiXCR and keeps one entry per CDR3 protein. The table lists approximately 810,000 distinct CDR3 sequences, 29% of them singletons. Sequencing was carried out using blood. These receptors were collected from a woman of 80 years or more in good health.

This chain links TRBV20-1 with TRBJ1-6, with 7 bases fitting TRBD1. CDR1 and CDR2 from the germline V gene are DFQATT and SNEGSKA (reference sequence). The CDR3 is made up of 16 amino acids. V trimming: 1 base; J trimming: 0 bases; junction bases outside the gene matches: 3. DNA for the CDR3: TGCAGTGCTAGAGTACAGGGGAGCTCCTATAATTCACCCCTCCACTTT. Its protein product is CSARVQGSSYNSPLHF.

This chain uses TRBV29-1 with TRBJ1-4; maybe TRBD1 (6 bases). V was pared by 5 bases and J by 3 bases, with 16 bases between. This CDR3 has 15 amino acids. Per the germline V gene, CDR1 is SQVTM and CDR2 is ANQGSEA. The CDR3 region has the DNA TGCAGCGTTTTTTTCACAGGGCCGGCTAATGAAAAACTGTTTTTT. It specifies CSVFFTGPANEKLFF.

As DNA, the CDR3 is TGTGCCAGCTCACCGAAGCAGAGCAACTATGAAAAACTGTTTTTT. Its protein is CASSPKQSNYEKLFF. The chain is built from TRBV18 and TRBJ1-4; no clear D. Trimming removed 3 bases at V and 6 bases at J, with 14 bases between. This CDR3 region has 15 residues. Germline V gene data show CDR1 as KGHSH and CDR2 as LQKENI.

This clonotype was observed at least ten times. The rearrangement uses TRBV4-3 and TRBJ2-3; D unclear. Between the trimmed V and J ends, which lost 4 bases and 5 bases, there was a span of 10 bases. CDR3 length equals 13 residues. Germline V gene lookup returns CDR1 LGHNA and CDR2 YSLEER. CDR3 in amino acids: CASSRQPGDTQYF. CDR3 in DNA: TGCGCCAGCAGCCGCCAACCCGGAGATACGCAGTATTTT.

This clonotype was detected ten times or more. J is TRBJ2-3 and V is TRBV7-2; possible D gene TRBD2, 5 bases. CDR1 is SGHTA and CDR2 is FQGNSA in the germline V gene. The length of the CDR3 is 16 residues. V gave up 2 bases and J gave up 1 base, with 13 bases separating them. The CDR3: CASSLRGGLGTDTQYF. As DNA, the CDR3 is TGTGCCAGCAGCTTAAGAGGAGGCCTCGGCACAGATACGCAGTATTTT.

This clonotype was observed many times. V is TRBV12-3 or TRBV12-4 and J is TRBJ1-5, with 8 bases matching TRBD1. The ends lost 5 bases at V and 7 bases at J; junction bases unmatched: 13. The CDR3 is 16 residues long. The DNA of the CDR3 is TGTGCCAGCAGTCCCAAATCCGGGACAGGAGGGCAGCCCCAGCATTTT. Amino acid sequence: CASSPKSGTGGQPQHF.

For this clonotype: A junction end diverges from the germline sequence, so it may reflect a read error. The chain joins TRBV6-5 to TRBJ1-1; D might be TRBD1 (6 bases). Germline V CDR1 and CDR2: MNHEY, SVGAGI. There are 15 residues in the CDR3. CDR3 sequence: CASSASGTQNTEAFF. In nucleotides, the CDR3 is TGTGCCAGCAGCGCGTCCGGGACACAGAACACTGAAGCTTTTTTT.